These 31 T cell receptor beta chains originate from one sample sequenced in a study of cytomegalovirus exposure and HLA in healthy donors. Both 60 Vbeta primers and 13 Jbeta primers went into the PCR. The table came from immunoSEQ multiplex PCR; TCRdb's copy has only in-frame clones and leaves some out. The table has about 110,000 clones, 74% seen once. Specimen: PBMCs. The source is a man aged 50-59 years in good health and CMV-seropositive.

This rearrangement joins TRBV27 to TRBJ2-7, with 9 nucleotides matching TRBD1. The germline V gene encodes CDR1 MNHEY and CDR2 SMNVEV (reference sequence). This CDR3 has 15 amino acids. Trimming at V came to 5 bases and at J to 2 bases, leaving 7 bases not matched to a gene. Here the CDR3 reads CASSIGQGFAYEQYF. The CDR3 bases are TGTGCCAGCAGTATTGGACAGGGGTTCGCCTACGAGCAGTACTTC.

This clone has only one observation. This sequence joins TRBV9 and TRBJ1-2; perhaps TRBD1 as D (6 bases). Germline values: CDR1 SGDLS, CDR2 YYNGEE. The CDR3 is made up of 12 amino acids. Between the trimmed V and J ends, which lost 4 bases and 8 bases, there was a span of 12 bases. This CDR3 reads CASSPRGGGYTF. CDR3 DNA sequence: TGTGCCAGCAGCCCCCGAGGGGGAGGCTACACCTTC.

J is TRBJ2-2 and V is TRBV5-1; a weak D match, TRBD1 (5 bases). V was clipped by 4 bases and J by 5 bases, with 9 bases between them. CDR1 is SGHRS and CDR2 is YFSETQ in the germline V gene. This CDR3 is built from 13 residues. In nucleotides, the CDR3 is TGCGCCAGCAGCACTCAGGGTACCGGGGAGCTGTTTTTT. This translates into CASSTQGTGELFF. Drawing the rest from reference TRBV5-1 and TRBJ2-2, the complete variable domain is KAGVTQTPRYLIKTRGQQVTLSCSPISGHRSVSWYQQTPGQGLQFLFEYFSETQRNKGNFPGRFSGRQFSNSRSEMNVSTLELGDSALYLCASSTQGTGELFFGEGSRLTVL.

The V call is TRBV4-1, the J call TRBJ2-2; 14 bases line up with TRBD2. The length of the CDR3 is 22 residues. The J segment lost 1 base and the V segment lost 3 bases, leaving 16 bases of the junction unmatched. The germline CDR1 and CDR2 sequences are MGHRA and YSYEKL. CDR3 amino acids: CASSQGLAGDLAKKKNTGELFF. Written as DNA, the CDR3 is TGCGCCAGCAGCCAGGGACTAGCGGGAGATTTAGCTAAGAAAAAGAACACCGGGGAGCTGTTTTTT.

The chain uses TRBV7-9 and TRBJ1-4, with D possibly matching TRBD1 (6 bases). The CDR3 totals 13 residues. From germline, CDR1 is SEHNR and CDR2 FQNEAQ (reference sequence). The germline V and J ends were trimmed by 5 bases and 8 bases, with 12 bases remaining between them. The CDR3 DNA reads as TGTGCCAGCAGCGTAGGACAGCTCGAAAAACTGTTTTTT. Translated: CASSVGQLEKLFF.

The chain joins TRBV10-3 to TRBJ2-1; the D is unclear. The CDR3 contains 15 residues. V was cut by 3 bases and J by 4 bases, with 13 bases left in between. Germline V gene lookup returns CDR1 ENHRY and CDR2 SYGVKD. DNA for the CDR3: TGTGCCATCAGTGACAGGAAGACGATATACAATGAGCAGTTCTTC. It encodes CAISDRKTIYNEQFF.

V is TRBV5-1 and J is TRBJ1-1; D might be TRBD1 (6 bases). V shed 4 bases and J shed 1 base, with 14 bases lying between them. CDR1 is SGHRS, CDR2 YFSETQ, per germline. The CDR3 spans 15 residues. CDR3 in DNA: TGCGCCAGCAGCAACTCCGGGACAACGAACACTGAAGCTTTCTTT. Translated, it gives CASSNSGTTNTEAFF. The full variable domain, its missing parts supplied by reference TRBV5-1 and TRBJ1-1, is KAGVTQTPRYLIKTRGQQVTLSCSPISGHRSVSWYQQTPGQGLQFLFEYFSETQRNKGNFPGRFSGRQFSNSRSEMNVSTLELGDSALYLCASSNSGTTNTEAFFGQGTRLTVV.

This sequence joins TRBV2 and TRBJ1-3, with D tentatively TRBD1 (6 bases). Germline V gene lookup returns CDR1 SNHLY and CDR2 FYNNEI. V was clipped by 6 bases and J by 4 bases, with 16 bases between them. The CDR3 spans 15 residues. The CDR3 DNA sequence: TGTGCCAGCAGGGGGACAACAGGGCCCGGAAACACCATATATTTT. Amino acid sequence: CASRGTTGPGNTIYF.

The V gene is TRBV2, the J gene TRBJ2-6; 7 bases are a match to TRBD1. The CDR3 runs 17 residues. Germline lookup yields CDR1 SNHLY and CDR2 FYNNEI. Germline trimming cut 0 bases from V and 2 bases from J; bases unmatched to any gene: 4. This CDR3 reads CASSEAKGGTGANVLTF. The CDR3 DNA reads TGTGCCAGCAGTGAAGCGAAAGGGGGCACTGGGGCCAACGTCCTGACTTTC.

This chain connects TRBV27 to TRBJ2-7, with TRBD2 matching over 7 bases. Germline CDR1 reads MNHEY; CDR2 reads SMNVEV (reference sequence). The CDR3 covers 17 residues. The ends lost 4 bases at V and 0 bases at J; junction bases unmatched: 12. The CDR3 reads CASSSIRGAGSSYEQYF. The CDR3 nucleotides are TGTGCCAGCAGTTCCATCCGGGGAGCGGGGAGCTCCTACGAGCAGTACTTC.

The V and J genes are TRBV15 and TRBJ1-3; 7 bases map to TRBD1. The germline V gene has CDR1 LNHNV and CDR2 YYDKDF (reference sequence). The CDR3 contains 16 residues. V shed 3 bases, J shed 1 base, and the junction held 6 bases outside the gene matches. CDR3 in DNA: TGTGCCACCAGCAGGGGGGACAGCCATTCTGGAAACACCATATATTTT. It yields the protein CATSRGDSHSGNTIYF.

This clone appeared a few times. The chain has TRBV4-1 and TRBJ1-1, with a weak D call TRBD1 (6 bases). CDR1 and CDR2 from the germline V gene are MGHRA and YSYEKL. This CDR3 contains 17 residues. The V and J ends lost 0 bases and 2 bases respectively, with 16 bases between them. The CDR3 sequence is CASSQDEPDRINTEAFF. The CDR3 DNA reads as TGCGCCAGCAGCCAAGATGAGCCGGACAGAATAAACACTGAAGCTTTCTTT.

This clone was counted between two and nine times. This sequence joins TRBV5-1 and TRBJ1-5, with D unresolved. Germline CDR1 SGHRS, CDR2 YFSETQ. The CDR3 has 13 amino acids. V lost 0 bases to trimming and J lost 5 bases, with 6 bases between them. CDR3 in amino acids: CASSLGGDQPQHF. CDR3 DNA: TGCGCCAGCAGCTTGGGGGGAGATCAGCCCCAGCATTTT. Together with reference TRBV5-1 and TRBJ1-5, the CDR3 gives the full variable domain: KAGVTQTPRYLIKTRGQQVTLSCSPISGHRSVSWYQQTPGQGLQFLFEYFSETQRNKGNFPGRFSGRQFSNSRSEMNVSTLELGDSALYLCASSLGGDQPQHFGDGTRLSIL.

This clone was seen only once. This rearrangement joins TRBV19 to TRBJ1-6; TRBD1 aligns across 7 bases. This CDR3 region has 14 residues. The V gene's germline CDR1 is LNHDA and CDR2 SQIVND (reference sequence). V trimming: 7 bases; J trimming: 10 bases; junction bases outside the gene matches: 10. The CDR3 DNA reads TGTGCCAGTAAATCGGGCAGGGGGTCATCACCCCTCCACTTT. Protein: CASKSGRGSSPLHF.

The chain joins TRBV4-2 to TRBJ2-1; TRBD2 aligns across 9 bases. CDR3 length: 16 residues. Germline V gene sequence: CDR1 LGHNA, CDR2 YNFKEQ. With 0 bases clipped from V and 7 bases from J, the junction kept 7 bases outside the gene matches. The CDR3 DNA is TGTGCCAGCAGCCAAGAAGCCAGCGGGAGGAGGAATGAGCAGTTCTTC. This gives the protein CASSQEASGRRNEQFF.

A few counts support this clone. The chain is built from TRBV13 and TRBJ2-2, with D uncertain. The length of the CDR3 is 16 residues. CDR1 is PRHDT, CDR2 FYEKMQ, per germline (reference sequence). Trimming took 2 bases from V and 6 from J, leaving 16 bases between them. CDR3 DNA sequence: TGTGCCAGCAGCTTACTCACCGGTTACGGAGCCGGGGAGCTGTTTTTT. The encoded protein is CASSLLTGYGAGELFF.

The chain links TRBV25-1 to TRBJ2-2, with D tentatively TRBD2 (6 bases). This CDR3 comprises 16 residues. V lost 6 bases and J lost 1, with 15 bases in between. Germline V CDR1 and CDR2: MGHDK, SYGVNS. This CDR3 is CASSVGAGWNTGELFF. DNA of the CDR3: TGTGCCAGCAGCGTCGGGGCGGGGTGGAACACCGGGGAGCTGTTTTTT.

This clone occurred a few times. The chain joins TRBV5-6 to TRBJ2-7, with 12 bases identical to TRBD2. The CDR3 totals 17 residues. Germline V gene sequence: CDR1 SGHDT, CDR2 YYEEEE. The J segment lost 9 bases and the V segment lost 3 bases, leaving 16 bases of the junction unmatched. As DNA, the CDR3 is TGTGCCAGCAGCTCCTCCCTATCCGGACTAGCGGGGACGGTGCAGTACTTC. Amino acids: CASSSSLSGLAGTVQYF.

The CDR3 sequence is CAISAGGGSTEAFF. CDR3 DNA sequence: TGTGCCATCAGTGCGGGGGGGGGAAGCACTGAAGCTTTCTTT. The chain is built from TRBV10-3 and TRBJ1-1; TRBD1 might be the D (5 bases). V was pared by 4 bases and J by 4 bases, with 13 bases between. The CDR3 spans 14 residues. Germline CDR1 ENHRY, CDR2 SYGVKD.

The chain couples TRBV6-1 to TRBJ1-2, with a tentative D call TRBD1 (6 bases). CDR1 is MNHNS and CDR2 is SASEGT in the germline V gene. Trimming pared 1 base from V and 2 bases from J, leaving 11 bases between. This CDR3 spans 15 amino acids. CDR3 sequence (DNA): TGTGCCAGCAGTGAAGTGGGCAGGGGCAACTATGGCTACACCTTC. The encoded protein is CASSEVGRGNYGYTF.

The chain combines TRBV2 with TRBJ2-7, with D uncertain. V was cut by 3 bases and J by 4 bases, with 13 bases left in between. Germline loops: CDR1 SNHLY, CDR2 FYNNEI. The CDR3 length is 14 residues. CDR3 loop: CASSDTLPQYEQYF. CDR3 nucleotide sequence: TGTGCCAGCAGTGATACCCTACCCCAATACGAGCAGTACTTC.

This chain connects TRBV7-9 to TRBJ1-1, with no clear D. The germline gives CDR1 SEHNR, CDR2 FQNEAQ (reference sequence). The CDR3 is made up of 15 amino acids. V lost 8 bases and J lost 1, with 17 bases in between. This CDR3 reads CASGPWRVGNTEAFF. The CDR3, as DNA: TGTGCCAGCGGGCCTTGGCGGGTGGGGAACACTGAAGCTTTCTTT.

The gene calls are TRBV7-3 and TRBJ1-1, with D uncertain. The germline gives CDR1 SGHTA, CDR2 FQGTGA. The CDR3 loop spans 13 amino acids. Trimming shortened V by 4 bases and J by 0 bases, and 6 bases separated the two germline ends. CDR3 amino acids: CASSSSVNTEAFF. Written as DNA, the CDR3 is TGTGCCAGCAGCTCCTCAGTGAACACTGAAGCTTTCTTT.

V gene TRBV5-6 combines with J gene TRBJ2-2; D is possibly TRBD1 (6 bases). The germline V gene has CDR1 SGHDT and CDR2 YYEEEE. The V end lost 1 base, the J end lost 3 bases, and 16 bases lay between the germline ends. This CDR3 contains 17 residues. The CDR3 DNA reads TGTGCCAGCAGCTTGATCCGGACAGCGTTTGACACCGGGGAGCTGTTTTTT. This gives the protein CASSLIRTAFDTGELFF.

The chain has TRBV6-1 and TRBJ2-5, with D maybe TRBD1 (6 bases). This CDR3 spans 12 amino acids. V was shortened by 6 bases and J by 5 bases, with 10 bases between the two germline ends. Germline values: CDR1 MNHNS, CDR2 SASEGT. The CDR3 sequence: CASRHRAETQYF. The CDR3 bases are TGTGCCAGCAGGCACAGGGCTGAGACCCAGTACTTC.

This clone was picked up a small number of times. This chain connects TRBV4-2 to TRBJ2-2, with TRBD2 as a possible D gene (5 bases). The CDR3 runs to 17 residues. Per the germline V gene, CDR1 is LGHNA and CDR2 is YNFKEQ. V was pared by 4 bases and J by 4 bases, with 19 bases between. CDR3 loop: CASSRPGGGRGTGELFF. DNA for the CDR3: TGTGCCAGCAGCCGCCCGGGCGGAGGCCGGGGCACCGGGGAGCTGTTTTTT.

This clone has a handful of counts. The chain couples TRBV27 to TRBJ2-2; possibly TRBD1 for D (7 bases). Germline V gene lookup returns CDR1 MNHEY and CDR2 SMNVEV (reference sequence). V gave up 2 bases and J gave up 4 bases, with 14 bases separating them. The CDR3 runs to 16 residues. The CDR3 DNA reads TGTGCCAGCAGTTTACGGAGGGCAGGGGGCACCGGGGAGCTGTTTTTT. It is translated as CASSLRRAGGTGELFF.

V is TRBV7-3 and J is TRBJ1-1; weak D call: TRBD1 (6 bases). Germline-derived CDR1 and CDR2 are SGHTA and FQGTGA. The CDR3 length is 14 residues. V lost 5 bases and J lost 5, with 15 bases in between. This CDR3 is CASSTQGGGTEAFF. DNA of the CDR3: TGTGCCAGCAGCACCCAGGGAGGGGGGACTGAAGCTTTCTTT. Looking up the rest from reference TRBV7-3 and TRBJ1-1 gives the full variable domain: GAGVSQTPSNKVTEKGKYVELRCDPISGHTALYWYRQSLGQGPEFLIYFQGTGAADDSGLPNDRFFAVRPEGSVSTLKIQRTERGDSAVYLCASSTQGGGTEAFFGQGTRLTVV.

This clone was observed a single time. This chain uses TRBV2 with TRBJ1-1; weak D call: TRBD1 (6 bases). The CDR3 length is 17 residues. The germline CDR1 and CDR2 sequences are SNHLY and FYNNEI. V was trimmed by 1 base and J by 4 bases, leaving 19 bases between them. CDR3 residues: CASSEESGEGFGTEAFF. DNA for the CDR3: TGTGCCAGCAGTGAAGAGTCAGGGGAGGGTTTTGGCACTGAAGCTTTCTTT.

The chain employs TRBV6-1 and TRBJ2-7; 12 positions agree with TRBD2. This CDR3 spans 14 amino acids. CDR1 is MNHNS, CDR2 SASEGT, per germline. V gave up 5 bases and J gave up 2 bases; unmatched junction bases: 1. The CDR3 DNA is TGTGCCAGCAGTCTAGCGGGGGGGACCTACGAGCAGTACTTC. This gives the protein CASSLAGGTYEQYF.

This clone appeared a few times. This chain joins TRBV5-1 and TRBJ2-3; a weak D match, TRBD2 (6 bases). This CDR3 spans 16 amino acids. Germline V gene lookup returns CDR1 SGHRS and CDR2 YFSETQ. V lost 0 bases and J lost 1, with 12 bases in between. CDR3 protein: CASSLDGGGGTDTQYF. Written as DNA, the CDR3 is TGCGCCAGCAGCTTGGATGGAGGCGGGGGCACAGATACGCAGTATTTT.